This T cell receptor beta chain stems from a study of shared clonotypes between healthy human individuals. V lost 7 bases and J 4 bases, leaving 7 bases between the germline ends. Germline CDR1 and CDR2: WNHNN and SYGVQD (reference sequence). CDR3 length: 11 residues. Sequencing used immunoSEQ multiplex PCR; TCRdb keeps in-frame clones, though not all of them. The sample has over a million clones, 95% to 99% seen once. The sequence was obtained from a man aged 25 to 40 in good health. V and J are TRBV10-1 and TRBJ1-1; no reliable D call. Sequencing was performed on naive CD4+ T cells sorted from blood. Subset described: CD45RA+ positively selected. The CDR3 DNA sequence: TGCGCCAGCATCGTCAGCACTGAAGCTTTCTTT. Protein product: CASIVSTEAFF.